Listed below are T cell receptor beta chains from one sample, sequenced in a study of identical twins. TCRdb fed the 5' RACE reads into MiXCR, producing one record per CDR3 protein. The data show 150,000 or so distinct CDR3 sequences, under 4.5% seen once. Sequencing was done on a sample of memory T cells sorted from blood. These receptors all stem from a young man in good health. The CDR3 runs from the conserved cysteine through the conserved F or W. The order of the fields is J gene, V gene, D gene, clone size, CDR3 DNA, CDR3 protein. A D gene is named only where the DNA matches it firmly. Clone size, where shown, is once, few, many, or a class for clones that have expanded.

TRBJ2-1 | TRBV12-3/TRBV12-4 | TRBD2 | many | TGTGCCAGCAGTTTTCTGGCGGGAGGACCCTTTGGGGGCAATGAGCAGTTCTTC | CASSFLAGGPFGGNEQFF
TRBJ2-5 | TRBV4-2 | NA | many | TGTGCCAGCAGCCAAGATGGGAATCGAAAGGGAGAGACCCAGTACTTC | CASSQDGNRKGETQYF
TRBJ2-4 | TRBV24-1 | NA | many | TGTGCCACCAGTGAGAAGGCCAAAAACATTCAGTACTTC | CATSEKAKNIQYF
TRBJ2-3 | TRBV30 | NA | few | TGTGCCTGGAGTGTACTGTCTACTAGCACAGATACGCAGTATTTT | CAWSVLSTSTDTQYF
TRBJ1-1 | TRBV3-1 | NA | many | TGTGCCAGCAGCCGGCTCCCGGGTGGGAACACTGAAGCTTTCTTT | CASSRLPGGNTEAFF
TRBJ2-2 | TRBV9 | TRBD1 | many | TGTGCCAGCAGCGTAGTGGGACAGGGGGCGGTCGGGGAGCTGTTTTTT | CASSVVGQGAVGELFF
TRBJ2-3 | TRBV7-6 | NA | many | TGTGCCAGCAGCCTCGGGCATATGACTAGCACAGATACGCAGTATTTT | CASSLGHMTSTDTQYF
TRBJ1-5 | TRBV3-1 | NA | many | TGTGCCAGCAGCCAAGATTCAGGGGTAAGCAATCAGCCCCAGCATTTT | CASSQDSGVSNQPQHF
TRBJ2-1 | TRBV20-1 | NA | NA | TGCAGTGCTAGGTTCCCTTCTGGCAATGAGCAGTTCTTC | CSARFPSGNEQFF
TRBJ2-1 | TRBV7-2 | TRBD2 | NA | TGTGCCAGCAGCTTAGTGGGACTAGTCCATGAGCAGTTCTTC | CASSLVGLVHEQFF
TRBJ1-1 | TRBV20-1 | NA | many | TGCAGTGCCCATAAAGGCGGCAGCTCCTACGGCAACGAAGCTTTCTTT | CSAHKGGSSYGNEAFF
TRBJ2-2 | TRBV5-4 | NA | many | TGTGCCAGCAGCCACCAGGGATCCGGGGAGCTGTTTTTT | CASSHQGSGELFF
TRBJ2-5 | TRBV15 | NA | many | TGTGCCACCAGCTTAACTCAGGGCGGTGAGACCCAGTACTTC | CATSLTQGGETQYF